The 26 T cell receptor beta chains reported below all come from one sample, sequenced in a study of cytomegalovirus exposure and HLA in healthy donors. The assay was immunoSEQ multiplex PCR, and TCRdb's table has in-frame clones only and misses some. The sample yields about 150,000 clones, 70% to 90% seen once. The specimen sequenced was PBMCs. The source of these receptors is a woman in her thirties in good health and CMV-seropositive.

The V gene is TRBV5-6, the J gene TRBJ2-2, with 10 bases that match TRBD1. CDR3 length: 15 amino acids. Germline V gene data show CDR1 as SGHDT and CDR2 as YYEEEE. Trimming took 3 bases from V and 4 from J; bases not matched to a gene: 3. CDR3 protein: CASSSWTGGTGELFF. As DNA, the CDR3 is TGTGCCAGCAGCTCCTGGACAGGGGGCACCGGGGAGCTGTTTTTT.

V is TRBV2 and J is TRBJ1-1; D is unclear. The CDR3 is 12 amino acids. The germline V gene has CDR1 SNHLY and CDR2 FYNNEI. The ends were cut back, 8 bases at V and 4 bases at J, with 11 bases in the middle. CDR3 nucleotide sequence: TGTGCCAGCGGGTTAGGAGGCACTGAAGCTTTCTTT. This sequence encodes CASGLGGTEAFF.

The V and J genes are TRBV19 and TRBJ1-5; D not certain. The CDR3 is made up of 14 amino acids. CDR1 and CDR2 (germline): LNHDA, SQIVND (reference sequence). With 3 bases removed from V and 1 base from J, the gap between germline ends came to 7 bases. CDR3 bases: TGTGCCAGTAGTATCGGGGTCAGCAATCAGCCCCAGCATTTT. Its translation is CASSIGVSNQPQHF. Using reference TRBV19 and TRBJ1-5 for the parts outside the CDR3, the full variable domain is DGGITQSPKYLFRKEGQNVTLSCEQNLNHDAMYWYRQDPGQGLRLIYYSQIVNDFQKGDIAEGYSVSREKKESFPLTVTSAQKNPTAFYLCASSIGVSNQPQHFGDGTRLSIL.

This chain connects TRBV28 to TRBJ2-7; the D is unclear. V was shortened by 2 bases and J by 2 bases, with 7 bases between the two germline ends. The length of the CDR3 is 13 residues. Germline V gene lookup returns CDR1 MDHEN and CDR2 SYDVKM. The CDR3 coding sequence is TGTGCCAGCAGTTTACCAGGTGCCTACGAGCAGTACTTC. Protein product: CASSLPGAYEQYF.

The rearrangement uses TRBV2 and TRBJ2-7; TRBD1 matches 9 bases. Germline lookup yields CDR1 SNHLY and CDR2 FYNNEI. The CDR3 covers 14 residues. With V trimmed by 5 bases and J by 2 bases, 4 bases remained unmatched. CDR3 in DNA: TGTGCCAGCAGTTCTGACAGGGGGGCCTACGAGCAGTACTTC. This translates into CASSSDRGAYEQYF.

V usage is TRBV25-1 and J usage is TRBJ2-7; D is perhaps TRBD1 (6 bases). The CDR3 loop spans 15 amino acids. CDR1 is MGHDK, CDR2 SYGVNS, per germline. Trimming shortened V by 1 base and J by 9 bases, and 19 bases separated the two germline ends. CDR3 bases: TGTGCCAGCAGTGAATGGGTAGGGGGTGGTGAGGTGCAGTACTTC. Translation gives CASSEWVGGGEVQYF.

The chain is built from TRBV19 and TRBJ1-5; 8 bases line up with TRBD1. The trim removed 6 bases at V and 6 bases at J, leaving 4 bases unmatched. The germline CDR1 and CDR2 sequences are LNHDA and SQIVND (reference sequence). CDR3 length: 13 amino acids. In DNA form, the CDR3 reads TGTGCCAGTAGGGACAGGGTACCTCAGCCCCAGCATTTT. This encodes CASRDRVPQPQHF.

CDR3 nucleotide sequence: TGTGCCAGCACCACTGACAGGGGAGAGACCCAGTACTTC. Its translation: CASTTDRGETQYF. The chain joins TRBV2 to TRBJ2-5; TRBD1 agrees at 8 bases. This CDR3 comprises 13 residues. Germline CDR1 reads SNHLY; CDR2 reads FYNNEI. V shed 7 bases and J 4 bases; nucleotides not matched to a gene: 5.

V is TRBV2 and J is TRBJ1-2; TRBD1 is a possible D gene (5 bases). The germline gives CDR1 SNHLY, CDR2 FYNNEI. Trimming pared 6 bases from V and 7 bases from J, leaving 15 bases between. CDR3 length equals 13 residues. Here the CDR3 reads CASRLVKGSGYTF. Here the CDR3 DNA reads TGTGCCAGCAGACTGGTAAAGGGGTCTGGCTACACCTTC.

The chain recombines TRBV2 with TRBJ2-5; 12 bases map to TRBD2. Germline-derived CDR1 and CDR2 are SNHLY and FYNNEI. The CDR3 totals 15 residues. V was clipped by 5 bases and J by 5 bases; unmatched bases: 6. CDR3 sequence (DNA): TGTGCCAGCAGTTCGACTAGCGGGAGCGGGGAGACCCAGTACTTC. It codes for CASSSTSGSGETQYF.

In nucleotides, the CDR3 is TGTGCCAGTAGTATGGGACAGGGTGATCAGCCCCAGCATTTT. Its translation: CASSMGQGDQPQHF. The chain recombines TRBV19 with TRBJ1-5, with 9 bases identical to TRBD1. The length of the CDR3 is 14 residues. The V gene end was trimmed by 3 bases and the J gene end by 5 bases; junction bases not matched to a gene: 2. Germline CDR1 is LNHDA and CDR2 is SQIVND (reference sequence). Combining the CDR3 with reference TRBV19 and TRBJ1-5 gives the whole variable domain DGGITQSPKYLFRKEGQNVTLSCEQNLNHDAMYWYRQDPGQGLRLIYYSQIVNDFQKGDIAEGYSVSREKKESFPLTVTSAQKNPTAFYLCASSMGQGDQPQHFGDGTRLSIL.

The V gene is TRBV18, the J gene TRBJ1-4, with unresolved D. Trimming pared 2 bases from V and 3 bases from J, leaving 10 bases between. The CDR3 has 15 residues. Germline-derived CDR1 and CDR2 are KGHSH and LQKENI. The CDR3 sequence: CASSPSAGSNEKLFF. The CDR3 DNA reads as TGTGCCAGCTCACCATCGGCGGGGTCTAATGAAAAACTGTTTTTT.

V and J are TRBV7-6 and TRBJ2-5; 8 bases match TRBD1. CDR1 and CDR2 from the germline V gene are SGHVS and FNYEAQ. V lost 5 bases to trimming and J lost 5 bases; unmatched junction nucleotides: 10. This CDR3 contains 15 residues. The CDR3 loop reads CASSPRRTGSETQYF. The CDR3, as DNA: TGTGCCAGCAGCCCCAGACGGACAGGGTCCGAGACCCAGTACTTC.

Details on this clone: Within the sample, other DNA sequences also encode this same CDR3. This chain connects TRBV9 to TRBJ2-7, with D maybe TRBD1 (6 bases). V lost 0 bases and J lost 0, with 10 bases in between. CDR1 is SGDLS and CDR2 is YYNGEE in the germline V gene. The CDR3 runs to 15 residues. For the CDR3, the DNA is TGTGCCAGCAGCGTAGGGGCAGGGGCCTCCTACGAGCAGTACTTC. Its protein product is CASSVGAGASYEQYF.

The chain links TRBV6-5 to TRBJ2-3, with 11 bases fitting TRBD2. V gave up 6 bases and J gave up 1 base; unmatched junction bases: 3. CDR1 and CDR2 from the germline V gene are MNHEY and SVGAGI. The CDR3 is 15 residues long. The CDR3 region has the DNA TGTGCCAGCAGACCACTAGCGGGGGGCACAGATACGCAGTATTTT. Its protein product is CASRPLAGGTDTQYF.

In this sample, this clone turned up once. This chain connects TRBV5-1 to TRBJ1-2; D gene uncertain. The CDR3 has 15 residues. Germline CDR1 is SGHRS and CDR2 is YFSETQ. V dropped 0 bases and J dropped 6 bases, with 15 bases sitting between them. CDR3 in DNA: TGCGCCAGCAGCTTGGTCGGCTTGGGAGGGAATGGCTACACCTTC. As protein: CASSLVGLGGNGYTF. Combining the CDR3 with reference TRBV5-1 and TRBJ1-2 gives the whole variable domain KAGVTQTPRYLIKTRGQQVTLSCSPISGHRSVSWYQQTPGQGLQFLFEYFSETQRNKGNFPGRFSGRQFSNSRSEMNVSTLELGDSALYLCASSLVGLGGNGYTFGSGTRLTVV.

The gene calls are TRBV6-4 and TRBJ2-2, with 10 bases lining up with TRBD2. CDR1 and CDR2 from the germline V gene are MRHNA and SNTAGT. V dropped 5 bases and J dropped 5; count of bases not matched to a gene: 5. This CDR3 is 15 amino acids long. DNA for the CDR3: TGTGCCAGCAGTCCTGGACTAGCGGAAACCGGGGAGCTGTTTTTT. Protein: CASSPGLAETGELFF.

The rearrangement uses TRBV15 and TRBJ2-5; D is undetermined. The CDR3 is 15 residues long. Per germline, CDR1 LNHNV and CDR2 YYDKDF (reference sequence). The V end was cut by 1 base, the J end by 1 base, with 10 bases between. The CDR3 region has the DNA TGTGCCACCAGCAGAGTCGCTTACAGCCAAGAGACCCAGTACTTC. Protein: CATSRVAYSQETQYF.

This clone was seen more than once but under ten times. The rearrangement uses TRBV27 and TRBJ2-3; the match to TRBD1 covers 8 bases. Germline V CDR1 and CDR2: MNHEY, SMNVEV (reference sequence). This CDR3 contains 14 residues. Unmatched junction bases numbered 5, after V lost 3 bases and J lost 6 bases. The CDR3 is CASSFARGHDTQYF. The CDR3 nucleotides read TGTGCCAGCAGTTTCGCCAGGGGGCATGATACGCAGTATTTT.

CDR3 sequence: CASSTGGHQETQYF. CDR3 nucleotides: TGTGCCAGCAGCACAGGGGGGCACCAAGAGACCCAGTACTTC. The chain couples TRBV9 to TRBJ2-5, with 8 bases matching TRBD1. This CDR3 is 14 amino acids long. Germline-derived CDR1 and CDR2 are SGDLS and YYNGEE. V was pared by 4 bases and J by 0 bases, with 2 bases of the junction left unmatched.

The chain couples TRBV9 to TRBJ2-7, with D perhaps TRBD2 (6 bases). The CDR3 runs 14 residues. Germline V gene lookup returns CDR1 SGDLS and CDR2 YYNGEE. V dropped 0 bases and J dropped 6 bases, with 13 bases sitting between them. CDR3 in amino acids: CASSVGTSLIEQYF. CDR3 nucleotides: TGTGCCAGCAGCGTAGGAACTAGCTTAATCGAGCAGTACTTC.

J is TRBJ2-5 and V is TRBV11-2; 11 positions match TRBD1. Trimming removed 4 bases from V and 2 bases from J; junction bases left unmatched: 6. Germline CDR1 and CDR2: SGHAT and FQNNGV. The CDR3 runs 16 residues. This CDR3 is CASSSIGTGGQETQYF. Here the CDR3 DNA reads TGTGCCAGCAGCTCGATCGGGACAGGGGGTCAAGAGACCCAGTACTTC.

V is TRBV29-1 and J is TRBJ1-5; a weak D match, TRBD1 (5 bases). The CDR3 is made up of 14 amino acids. Germline V gene data show CDR1 as SQVTM and CDR2 as ANQGSEA. The chain's CDR3 is CTTVGGTHGQPQHF. CDR3 bases: TGCACCACGGTCGGAGGGACGCATGGACAGCCCCAGCATTTT.

This rearrangement joins TRBV28 to TRBJ1-5; tentatively, D is TRBD1 (5 bases). The CDR3 consists of 13 residues. Per the germline V gene, CDR1 is MDHEN and CDR2 is SYDVKM. V dropped 2 bases and J dropped 9 bases, with 11 bases sitting between them. The CDR3 loop is CASSLGGFAPQHF. The CDR3 DNA reads TGTGCCAGCAGTTTAGGGGGGTTCGCGCCCCAGCATTTT.

DNA for the CDR3: TGTGCCAGCAGCCCAGGGGCCCCCTACAATGAGCAGTTCTTC. Its translation: CASSPGAPYNEQFF. The chain uses TRBV5-4 and TRBJ2-1; D possibly corresponds to TRBD1 (6 bases). The V end was cut by 4 bases, the J end by 2 bases, with 10 bases between. The CDR3 totals 14 residues. Germline CDR1 is SGHNT and CDR2 is YYREEE (reference sequence).

V is TRBV5-1 and J is TRBJ2-1; 11 bases map to TRBD2. Germline V gene lookup returns CDR1 SGHRS and CDR2 YFSETQ. Losses at the gene ends were 4 bases for V and 6 bases for J; bases not matched to a gene: 3. The CDR3 runs 14 residues. The CDR3 sequence: CASSVTSGVNEQFF. The CDR3 coding sequence is TGCGCCAGCAGCGTGACTAGCGGGGTCAATGAGCAGTTCTTC.